A selection of T cell receptor beta chains follows, all from one sample in a study of response to subunit inactivated influenza vaccine. From the RT-PCR reads, TCRdb called clonotypes with MiXCR, one entry per CDR3 protein. The data show 490,000 or so distinct CDR3 sequences, approximately 7.7% seen once. Sequenced here: PBMCs from blood, sampled approximately 25 months after vaccination. The receptors stem from a man between 50 and 70 years old who received an inactivated influenza vaccine. The CDR3 runs from the conserved cysteine through the conserved F or W. D genes are given only for firm matches. Where a row states a size, it is once, few, many or the class of an expanded clone; other rows omit it.

d_gene: .
v_gene: TRBV20-1
abundance: few
j_gene: TRBJ2-1
CDR3nt: TGCAGTGCTCCCCCGGGGCCGCGATACAATGAGCAGTTCTTC
CDR3aa: CSAPPGPRYNEQFF

d_gene: TRBD1
v_gene: TRBV4-3
abundance: many
j_gene: TRBJ1-2
CDR3nt: TGCGCCAGCAGCCAAGATCCGGGACAGGCGATTAACTATGGCTACACCTTC
CDR3aa: CASSQDPGQAINYGYTF

d_gene: .
v_gene: TRBV4-3
abundance: few
j_gene: TRBJ1-2
CDR3nt: TGCGCCAGCAGCCAAGATCGCAGAGGGGACTATGGCTACACCTTC
CDR3aa: CASSQDRRGDYGYTF

d_gene: .
v_gene: TRBV6-1
abundance: few
j_gene: TRBJ1-5
CDR3nt: TGTGCCAGCATGAGCGGCAGGGTCAGCAATCAGCCCCAGCATTTT
CDR3aa: CASMSGRVSNQPQHF

d_gene: .
v_gene: TRBV9
abundance: few
j_gene: TRBJ2-5
CDR3nt: TGTGCCAGCAACTCGATGGCAGGTTTGCGGGAGACCCAGTACTTC
CDR3aa: CASNSMAGLRETQYF

d_gene: .
v_gene: TRBV19
abundance: many
j_gene: TRBJ1-5
CDR3nt: TGTGCCAGTACCTCTGGTGAGGGGAATAGCAATCAGCCCCAGCATTTT
CDR3aa: CASTSGEGNSNQPQHF

d_gene: TRBD1
v_gene: TRBV5-1
abundance: .
j_gene: TRBJ1-1
CDR3nt: TGCGCCAGCAGCGAGACAGGGTTTACTGAAGCTTTCTTT
CDR3aa: CASSETGFTEAFF

d_gene: TRBD1
v_gene: TRBV4-2
abundance: few
j_gene: TRBJ1-6
CDR3nt: TGTGCCAGCAGCCAAGAAGGGGGCTTCCCTAATTCACCCCTCCACTTT
CDR3aa: CASSQEGGFPNSPLHF

d_gene: TRBD2
v_gene: TRBV10-3
abundance: few
j_gene: TRBJ2-1
CDR3nt: TGTGCCATCAGTGAAAGGACTAGCGGGATTCAGTTCTTC
CDR3aa: CAISERTSGIQFF

d_gene: TRBD2
v_gene: TRBV6-2/TRBV6-3
abundance: few
j_gene: TRBJ2-1
CDR3nt: TGTGCCAGCAGTTATAGGATATCGACTAGCGGGAGGAGGTCCTACAATGAGCAGTTCTTC
CDR3aa: CASSYRISTSGRRSYNEQFF

d_gene: .
v_gene: TRBV21-1
abundance: .
j_gene: TRBJ2-1
CDR3nt: TGTGCCAGCAGCACCGCTCTAGCTAGTGAGCAGTTCTTC
CDR3aa: CASSTALASEQFF

d_gene: .
v_gene: TRBV29-1
abundance: many
j_gene: TRBJ2-7
CDR3nt: TGCAGCGTTGAAGATCCAGCGGCAGGGGACGAGCAGTACTTC
CDR3aa: CSVEDPAAGDEQYF

d_gene: .
v_gene: TRBV12-3/TRBV12-4
abundance: many
j_gene: TRBJ2-7
CDR3nt: TGTGCCAGCAGTTTAGGGAAGGGTGGCCCGGAGGAGCAGTACTTC
CDR3aa: CASSLGKGGPEEQYF

d_gene: TRBD1
v_gene: TRBV6-5
abundance: .
j_gene: TRBJ2-1
CDR3nt: TGTGCCAGCAGTTCTGACAGGGCTTCCTACAATGAGCAGTTCTTC
CDR3aa: CASSSDRASYNEQFF

d_gene: .
v_gene: TRBV12-3/TRBV12-4
abundance: many
j_gene: TRBJ2-3
CDR3nt: TGTGCCAGCAACTTTGGGACAACGACGCAGTATTTT
CDR3aa: CASNFGTTTQYF

d_gene: TRBD1
v_gene: TRBV5-4
abundance: few
j_gene: TRBJ2-6
CDR3nt: TGTGCCAGCAGCTTGCTTGGGACAGGGGGCGCTTATGGGGCCAACGTCCTGACTTTC
CDR3aa: CASSLLGTGGAYGANVLTF

d_gene: TRBD1
v_gene: TRBV20-1
abundance: .
j_gene: TRBJ2-1
CDR3nt: TGCAGTGCTAGAGATGTTATAAGGACAGGGCAGCACAATGAGCAGTTCTTC
CDR3aa: CSARDVIRTGQHNEQFF

d_gene: .
v_gene: TRBV7-8
abundance: .
j_gene: TRBJ1-5
CDR3nt: TGTGCCAGCAGCTTAGGCCGGGAGAACAATCAGCCCCAGCATTTT
CDR3aa: CASSLGRENNQPQHF

d_gene: .
v_gene: TRBV28
abundance: .
j_gene: TRBJ2-7
CDR3nt: TGTGCCAGCAGTTATACGGGGTCCCACGAGCAGTACTTC
CDR3aa: CASSYTGSHEQYF

d_gene: .
v_gene: TRBV20-1
abundance: few
j_gene: TRBJ2-1
CDR3nt: TGCAGTGCTAGGGGGTTGACTAACAATGAGCAGTTCTTC
CDR3aa: CSARGLTNNEQFF

d_gene: TRBD1
v_gene: TRBV6-2/TRBV6-3
abundance: .
j_gene: TRBJ1-6
CDR3nt: TGTGCCAGCGGCCAACAGGGGAGTAATTCACCCCTCCACTTT
CDR3aa: CASGQQGSNSPLHF

d_gene: .
v_gene: TRBV20-1
abundance: few
j_gene: TRBJ2-1
CDR3nt: TGCAGTGCCGCCCGGGACTACAATGAGCAGTTCTTC
CDR3aa: CSAARDYNEQFF

d_gene: TRBD1
v_gene: TRBV6-5
abundance: .
j_gene: TRBJ2-7
CDR3nt: TGTGCCAGCAGTTTAACACCGGGACAGGGGGCCTACGAGCAGTACTTC
CDR3aa: CASSLTPGQGAYEQYF

d_gene: TRBD2
v_gene: TRBV12-3/TRBV12-4
abundance: few
j_gene: TRBJ2-7
CDR3nt: TGTGCCAGCAGGATAGCGGGAGGTTCCTACGAGCAGTACTTC
CDR3aa: CASRIAGGSYEQYF

d_gene: TRBD2
v_gene: TRBV11-2
abundance: many
j_gene: TRBJ2-5
CDR3nt: TGTGCCAGCGCAGCGGGGGAGACCCAGTACTTC
CDR3aa: CASAAGETQYF

d_gene: .
v_gene: TRBV4-3
abundance: .
j_gene: TRBJ2-3
CDR3nt: TGCGCCAGCAGCCAAGAAACCTGGTCAAGCACAGATACGCAGTATTTT
CDR3aa: CASSQETWSSTDTQYF

d_gene: TRBD1
v_gene: TRBV3-1
abundance: .
j_gene: TRBJ2-3
CDR3nt: TGTGCCAGCACCGCGGGACAGGGGCCGAGCGGCGCAGATACGCAGTATTTT
CDR3aa: CASTAGQGPSGADTQYF

d_gene: .
v_gene: TRBV11-3
abundance: few
j_gene: TRBJ2-1
CDR3nt: TGTGCCAGCAGCTTAGCATCGGGGGTGGCCTACAATGAGCAGTTCTTC
CDR3aa: CASSLASGVAYNEQFF

d_gene: .
v_gene: TRBV10-3
abundance: .
j_gene: TRBJ2-2
CDR3nt: TGTGCCATCAGTGAGTCGAGATTCTCAGCGACCGGGGAGCTGTTTTTT
CDR3aa: CAISESRFSATGELFF

d_gene: .
v_gene: TRBV6-5
abundance: few
j_gene: TRBJ2-1
CDR3nt: TGTGCCAGCAGTTACTCCGACAACTACAATGAGCAGTTCTTC
CDR3aa: CASSYSDNYNEQFF

d_gene: .
v_gene: TRBV29-1
abundance: many
j_gene: TRBJ1-1
CDR3nt: TGCAGCGTTGAAGGTTCGCTGAACACTGAAGCTTTCTTT
CDR3aa: CSVEGSLNTEAFF

d_gene: TRBD2
v_gene: TRBV20-1
abundance: few
j_gene: TRBJ2-3
CDR3nt: TGCAGTGAGAAAATAGCGGGGCGGCTGACAGATACGCAGTATTTT
CDR3aa: CSEKIAGRLTDTQYF

d_gene: .
v_gene: TRBV10-1
abundance: many
j_gene: TRBJ2-5
CDR3nt: TGCGCCAGCAGCAGGGATCTCCAAGAGACCCAGTACTTC
CDR3aa: CASSRDLQETQYF

d_gene: .
v_gene: TRBV4-2
abundance: .
j_gene: TRBJ2-1
CDR3nt: TGTGCCAGCAGCCTGGAGCAGGGGATTGAGCAGTTCTTC
CDR3aa: CASSLEQGIEQFF

d_gene: TRBD1
v_gene: TRBV3-1
abundance: many
j_gene: TRBJ1-4
CDR3nt: TGTGCCAGCAGCCTCAACCGAAGGGACAGAACGAATGAAAAACTGTTTTTT
CDR3aa: CASSLNRRDRTNEKLFF